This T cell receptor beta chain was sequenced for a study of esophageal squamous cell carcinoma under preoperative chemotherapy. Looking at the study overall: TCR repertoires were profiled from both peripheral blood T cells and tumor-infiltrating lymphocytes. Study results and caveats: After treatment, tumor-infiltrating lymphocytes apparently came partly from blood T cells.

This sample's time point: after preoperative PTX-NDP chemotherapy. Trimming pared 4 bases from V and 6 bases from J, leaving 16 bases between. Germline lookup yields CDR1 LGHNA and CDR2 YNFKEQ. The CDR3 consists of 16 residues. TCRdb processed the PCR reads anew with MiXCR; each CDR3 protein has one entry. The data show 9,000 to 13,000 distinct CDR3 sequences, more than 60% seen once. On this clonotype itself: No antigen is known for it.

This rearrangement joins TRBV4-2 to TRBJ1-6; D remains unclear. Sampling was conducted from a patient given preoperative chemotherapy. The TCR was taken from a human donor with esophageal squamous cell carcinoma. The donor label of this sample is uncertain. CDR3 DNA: TGTGCCAGCAGCCTCGAAGTGCAGGCGTTTAATTCACCCCTCCACTTT. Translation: CASSLEVQAFNSPLHF.